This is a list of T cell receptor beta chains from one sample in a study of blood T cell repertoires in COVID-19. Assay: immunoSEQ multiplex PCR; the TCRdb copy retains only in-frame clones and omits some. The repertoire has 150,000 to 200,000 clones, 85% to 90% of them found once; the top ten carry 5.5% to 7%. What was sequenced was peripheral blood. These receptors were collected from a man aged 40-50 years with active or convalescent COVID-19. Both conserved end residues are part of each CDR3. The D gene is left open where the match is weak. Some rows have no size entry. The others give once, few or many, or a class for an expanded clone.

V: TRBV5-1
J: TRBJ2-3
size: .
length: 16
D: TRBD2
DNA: TGCGCCAGCAGCACGATAGCGGGGGCTAGCACAGATACGCAGTATTTT
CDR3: CASSTIAGASTDTQYF

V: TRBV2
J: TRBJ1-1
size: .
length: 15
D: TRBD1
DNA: TGTGCCAGCAGTGAGCGGACAGGAGGGCACGCTGAAGCTTTCTTT
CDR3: CASSERTGGHAEAFF

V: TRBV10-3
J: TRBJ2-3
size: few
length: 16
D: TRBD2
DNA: TGTGCCATCAGGCAGGCTAGCGGGGCTCTCACAGATACGCAGTATTTT
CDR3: CAIRQASGALTDTQYF

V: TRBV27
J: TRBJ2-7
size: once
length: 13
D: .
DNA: TGTGCCAGCAGTCCTGGTAGAGACTACGAGCAGTACTTC
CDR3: CASSPGRDYEQYF

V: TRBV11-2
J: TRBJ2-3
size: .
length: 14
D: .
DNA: TGTGCCAGCAGCCCAGAGGTATACGGAGATACGCAGTATTTT
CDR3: CASSPEVYGDTQYF

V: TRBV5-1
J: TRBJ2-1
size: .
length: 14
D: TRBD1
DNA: TGCGCCAGCCGATTTAAAACAGGGGTGAATGAGCAGTTCTTC
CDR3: CASRFKTGVNEQFF

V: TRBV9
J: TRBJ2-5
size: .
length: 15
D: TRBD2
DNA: TGTGCCAGCAGCGCAGGACTAGCGGGGGTGGAGACCCAGTACTTC
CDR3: CASSAGLAGVETQYF

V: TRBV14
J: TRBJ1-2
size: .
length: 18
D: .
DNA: TGTGCCAGCAGCCAAGTAAACCTACAGGGACGAGCTAACTATGGCTACACCTTC
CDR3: CASSQVNLQGRANYGYTF

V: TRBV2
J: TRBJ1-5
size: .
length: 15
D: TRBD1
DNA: TGTGCCAGCAGGCAGGGGACAGGGCCCAATCAGCCCCAGCATTTT
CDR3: CASRQGTGPNQPQHF

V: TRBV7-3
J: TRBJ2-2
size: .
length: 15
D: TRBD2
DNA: TGTGCCAGCAGCGTTAGCGGGGGGGGCACCGGGGAGCTGTTTTTT
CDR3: CASSVSGGGTGELFF

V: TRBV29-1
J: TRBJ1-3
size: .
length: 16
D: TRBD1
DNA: TGCAGCGTTGAAGATCCCCGGGACAGGGATGGAAACACCATATATTTT
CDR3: CSVEDPRDRDGNTIYF